These T cell receptor beta chains were read from a single sample in a study of shared clonotypes between healthy human individuals. TCRdb's table, derived via immunoSEQ multiplex PCR, lists solely in-frame clones and lacks some. The sample yields about 2.4 million clones, approximately 93% seen once. The specimen was naive CD4+ T cells from PBMCs. These receptors all stem from a man aged 18 to 35 in good health. Some clones in this sample may be carry-over from other donors' samples. CDR3s include the opening cysteine and the closing phenylalanine or tryptophan. A D gene is named only where the DNA matches it firmly. Clone size is not always given. Where it is, it says once, few, many or a class for expanded clones.

TRBV7-8	NA	once	TRBJ1-2	CASSLVRRGGQGGDYGYTF	TGTGCCAGCAGCTTAGTACGGCGCGGGGGGCAGGGAGGAGACTATGGCTACACCTTC
TRBV6-1	NA	NA	TRBJ1-5	CASSESVLGSSQPQHF	TGTGCCAGCAGTGAATCCGTCCTCGGGTCGAGTCAGCCCCAGCATTTT
TRBV2	TRBD2	NA	TRBJ2-2	CASGRGSGYTGELFF	TGTGCCAGCGGGAGGGGTAGTGGGTACACCGGGGAGCTGTTTTTT
TRBV19	TRBD2	NA	TRBJ2-7	CASRYSGRGEQYF	TGTGCCAGTAGATATAGCGGGAGAGGCGAGCAGTACTTC
TRBV28	TRBD2	NA	TRBJ2-1	CASSRASGRADEQFF	TGTGCCAGCAGCCGAGCTAGCGGGAGGGCCGATGAGCAGTTCTTC
TRBV11-2	NA	NA	TRBJ2-3	CASGSGFLLNTQYF	TGTGCCAGCGGCAGCGGGTTCCTATTGAATACGCAGTATTTT
TRBV9	NA	NA	TRBJ2-7	CASSVGGGTSYEQYF	TGTGCCAGCAGCGTTGGTGGCGGGACCTCCTACGAGCAGTACTTC
TRBV7-2	NA	NA	TRBJ2-3	CASSPLGMRGTDTQYF	TGTGCCAGCAGCCCTTTGGGGATGAGGGGCACAGATACGCAGTATTTT
TRBV27	TRBD1	once	TRBJ1-5	CASGDRDQPQHF	TGTGCCAGCGGCGACAGGGATCAGCCCCAGCATTTT
TRBV28	NA	NA	TRBJ2-6	CATLDRSAGANVLTF	TGTGCCACCCTGGACAGAAGCGCAGGGGCCAACGTCCTGACTTTC
TRBV7-9	TRBD1	once	TRBJ2-3	CASRQQGTDTQYF	TGTGCCAGCAGGCAACAGGGGACAGATACGCAGTATTTT
TRBV7-3	NA	NA	TRBJ2-2	CASSTYRNTGELFF	TGTGCCAGCAGCACCTACAGGAACACCGGGGAGCTGTTTTTT
TRBV5-1	NA	NA	TRBJ1-1	CASSIQGGNTEAFF	TGCGCCAGCAGCATACAGGGTGGGAACACTGAAGCTTTCTTT
TRBV4-1	NA	NA	TRBJ1-4	CASSQEWGFNEKLFF	TGCGCCAGCAGCCAAGAGTGGGGGTTTAATGAAAAACTGTTTTTT
TRBV28	TRBD1	NA	TRBJ2-3	CASIHRQGATDTQYF	TGTGCCAGCATTCACAGACAGGGGGCGACAGATACGCAGTATTTT
TRBV11-2	TRBD2	NA	TRBJ2-1	CASSPLAGAYNEQFF	TGTGCCAGCAGCCCACTAGCGGGGGCATACAATGAGCAGTTCTTC
TRBV6-6	NA	NA	TRBJ2-1	CASSYTAYNEQFF	TGTGCCAGCAGTTACACGGCCTACAATGAGCAGTTCTTC
TRBV6-1	TRBD1	NA	TRBJ2-1	CASSEFGTGMAYNEQFF	TGTGCCAGCAGTGAATTTGGGACAGGGATGGCCTACAATGAGCAGTTCTTC
TRBV27	NA	NA	TRBJ2-5	CASTSAGRETQYF	TGTGCCAGCACGTCCGCGGGGAGAGAGACCCAGTACTTC
TRBV7-2	TRBD2	NA	TRBJ2-1	CASSPRLAGSYNEQFF	TGTGCCAGCAGCCCTCGACTAGCGGGAAGCTACAATGAGCAGTTCTTC
TRBV5-1	NA	few	TRBJ1-1	CASSLEGWDTEAFF	TGCGCCAGCAGCTTGGAAGGGTGGGACACTGAAGCTTTCTTT
TRBV2	TRBD2	NA	TRBJ2-7	CASSGETTKQYF	TGTGCTAGCAGCGGGGAAACTACGAAGCAGTACTTC
TRBV30	NA	NA	TRBJ2-1	CAWSDGSIYNEQFF	TGTGCCTGGAGCGACGGTAGTATCTACAATGAGCAGTTCTTC
TRBV6-5	TRBD1	NA	TRBJ1-1	CASTNSGTAEAFF	TGTGCCAGCACTAACTCCGGGACAGCTGAAGCTTTCTTT
TRBV28	NA	NA	TRBJ1-5	CASSNSGEQPQHF	TGTGCCAGCAGCAATTCGGGGGAACAGCCCCAGCATTTT
TRBV10-3	NA	NA	TRBJ2-7	CAISDGHKGEQYF	TGTGCCATCAGTGACGGCCACAAGGGCGAGCAGTACTTC
TRBV6-5	NA	NA	TRBJ2-1	CASSYGRVAYNEQFF	TGTGCCAGCAGTTACGGCAGGGTGGCCTACAATGAGCAGTTCTTC
TRBV5-1	NA	NA	TRBJ1-1	CASSLEYTMGEAFF	TGCGCCAGCAGCTTGGAATATACAATGGGTGAAGCTTTCTTT
TRBV6-1	TRBD2	NA	TRBJ2-7	CASSAFPGREGAYEQYF	TGTGCCAGCAGTGCCTTCCCGGGGCGGGAGGGCGCCTACGAGCAGTACTTC
TRBV5-4	NA	NA	TRBJ2-1	CASSGGGGRGNNEQFF	TGTGCCAGCAGCGGGGGCGGAGGGAGAGGCAACAATGAGCAGTTCTTC
TRBV5-1	TRBD2	NA	TRBJ2-2	CASSTGGGSGDTGELFF	TGCGCCAGCAGCACCGGCGGTGGTAGCGGGGACACCGGGGAGCTGTTTTTT